Each of the 17 T cell receptor beta chains below was sequenced from the same sample in a study of OX40 agonist ivuxolimab in advanced cancers. Sequenced by immunoSEQ multiplex PCR; TCRdb stores in-frame clones only, minus some. The profile covers 34,000 or so clones, with roughly 79% appearing a single time and about 20% taken by the ten largest. The sequencing here drew on CD4+ or CD8+ T cells sorted from blood, taken in a trial of the OX40 agonist ivuxolimab. The source of these receptors is an adult with an advanced solid tumor such as melanoma, head and neck, liver or kidney cancer.

J is TRBJ2-3 and V is TRBV6-1, with D perhaps given as TRBD1 or TRBD2 (6 bases each). CDR1 and CDR2 from the germline V gene are MNHNS and SASEGT. Trimming pared 2 bases from V and 0 bases from J, leaving 12 bases between. The length of the CDR3 is 16 residues. CDR3 in amino acids: CASSELRGTSTDTQYF. The CDR3 coding sequence is TGTGCCAGCAGTGAATTGAGGGGGACTAGCACAGATACGCAGTATTTT.

The chain recombines TRBV7-2 with TRBJ1-5, with D tentatively TRBD1 (5 bases). This CDR3 has 16 residues. CDR1 and CDR2 from the germline V gene are SGHTA and FQGNSA. Trimming pared 1 base from V and 2 bases from J, leaving 12 bases between. Written as DNA, the CDR3 is TGTGCCAGCAGCTTAGGTGGGGGAGGCGGCAATCAGCCCCAGCATTTT. This sequence encodes CASSLGGGGGNQPQHF. The entire variable domain, with the rest obtained from reference TRBV7-2 and TRBJ1-5, is as follows: GAGVSQSPSNKVTEKGKDVELRCDPISGHTALYWYRQSLGQGLEFLIYFQGNSAPDKSGLPSDRFSAERTGGSVSTLTIQRTQQEDSAVYLCASSLGGGGGNQPQHFGDGTRLSIL.

This rearrangement joins TRBV28 to TRBJ1-2, with 8 nucleotides matching TRBD1. CDR1 MDHEN and CDR2 SYDVKM come from the germline V gene. After removal of 6 bases from V and 3 bases from J, the junction contained 18 bases not matched to a gene. The CDR3 is made up of 18 amino acids. CDR3 nucleotide sequence: TGTGCCAGCAGCCGCCCCCGGGACAGGCTCCTAGGGCACTATGGCTACACCTTC. Amino acids: CASSRPRDRLLGHYGYTF.

This chain connects TRBV4-3 to TRBJ1-1; TRBD1 aligns across 8 bases. The CDR3 is 13 amino acids. Germline trimming cut 4 bases from V and 6 bases from J; bases unmatched to any gene: 4. Germline V CDR1 and CDR2: LGHNA, YSLEER. This chain's CDR3 is CASSRGQGAEAFF. The CDR3 DNA reads as TGCGCCAGCAGCCGAGGACAGGGCGCTGAAGCTTTCTTT.

The table lists this clone with a count of one. The chain couples TRBV7-2 to TRBJ1-1, with TRBD1 matching 9 bases. Germline V CDR1 and CDR2: SGHTA, FQGNSA. J lost 4 bases, V lost 1 base, and 4 bases had no gene match. This CDR3 has 15 amino acids. In DNA, the CDR3 is TGTGCCAGCAGCTTAGTGGGACAGGGTGTCACTGAAGCTTTCTTT. Its translation is CASSLVGQGVTEAFF. The full variable domain, in which reference TRBV7-2 and TRBJ1-1 provide the parts outside the CDR3, is GAGVSQSPSNKVTEKGKDVELRCDPISGHTALYWYRQSLGQGLEFLIYFQGNSAPDKSGLPSDRFSAERTGGSVSTLTIQRTQQEDSAVYLCASSLVGQGVTEAFFGQGTRLTVV.

This rearrangement joins TRBV7-5 to TRBJ1-2; the D call in the table, TRBD1, was not verified against the DNA. TRBV7-5 is given as a pseudogene. The CDR3 sequence is 15 residues long. CDR3 loop: CVRSAPTGLNYGYTF. DNA for the CDR3: TGTGTCAGAAGCGCCCCGACAGGGCTTAACTATGGCTACACCTTC.

The V gene is TRBV28, the J gene TRBJ2-4; D may be TRBD1 (6 bases). V was clipped by 6 bases and J by 7 bases, with 13 bases between them. The CDR3 is 13 amino acids. The germline CDR1 and CDR2 sequences are MDHEN and SYDVKM. CDR3 in DNA: TGTGCCAGCAGAGCTACAGGGTTGAACATTCAGTACTTC. Protein product: CASRATGLNIQYF. Full variable domain (missing parts from reference TRBV28 and TRBJ2-4): DVKVTQSSRYLVKRTGEKVFLECVQDMDHENMFWYRQDPGLGLRLIYFSYDVKMKEKGDIPEGYSVSREKKERFSLILESASTNQTSMYLCASRATGLNIQYFGAGTRLSVL.

The rearrangement links TRBV15 to TRBJ1-5; 10 bases fit TRBD1. Trimming at V came to 0 bases and at J to 4 bases, leaving 6 bases not matched to a gene. The CDR3 contains 17 residues. Germline CDR1 LNHNV, CDR2 YYDKDF (reference sequence). Here the CDR3 reads CATSRDSDRGRNQPQHF. In DNA, the CDR3 is TGTGCCACCAGCAGAGATTCCGACAGGGGGCGTAATCAGCCCCAGCATTTT.

This clone was recorded a few times. The CDR3 region is CASSSGQPNQPQHF. CDR3 sequence (DNA): TGTGCCAGCAGCTCCGGACAGCCGAATCAGCCCCAGCATTTT. The chain employs TRBV7-9 and TRBJ1-5, with a possible D match to TRBD1 (6 bases). CDR3 length: 14 amino acids. Trimming took 4 bases from V and 4 from J, leaving 11 bases between them. Germline CDR1 and CDR2: SEHNR and FQNEAQ (reference sequence).

As to this clone: The sample carries other DNA sequences with the same CDR3. The chain recombines TRBV19 with TRBJ1-5; D is uncertain. V lost 0 bases to trimming and J lost 6 bases, with 9 bases between them. Germline CDR1 and CDR2: LNHDA and SQIVND (reference sequence). The CDR3 loop spans 14 amino acids. The CDR3 bases are TGTGCCAGTAGTATAGATCGGGAAGGTCAGCCCCAGCATTTT. It is translated as CASSIDREGQPQHF.

This clone was seen more than once but under ten times. The CDR3 DNA reads as TGTGCAAGTCGCTTAGTTTTCCTGGTGGATGGTGATACGCAGTATTTT. It is translated as CASRLVFLVDGDTQYF. The gene calls are TRBV12-2 and TRBJ2-3. TRBV12-2 counts as a pseudogene. The CDR3 has 16 residues.

The chain links TRBV7-2 to TRBJ1-5; perhaps TRBD1 as D (5 bases). This CDR3 contains 13 residues. Germline V CDR1 and CDR2: SGHTA, FQGNSA. Trimming removed 1 base from V and 7 bases from J, with 8 bases in between. CDR3 sequence (DNA): TGTGCCAGCAGCTTAGGGGGGGAGCAGCCCCAGCATTTT. Encoded protein: CASSLGGEQPQHF.

The chain links TRBV18 to TRBJ2-3; 7 bases align to TRBD2. The CDR3 is made up of 16 amino acids. J was trimmed by 5 bases and V by 0 bases; bases with no gene match: 8. Germline V lookup: CDR1 KGHSH, CDR2 LQKENI. As DNA, the CDR3 is TGTGCCAGCTCACCACCGTTCGGGACGGGAGGAGATACGCAGTATTTT. The encoded protein is CASSPPFGTGGDTQYF.

The gene calls are TRBV5-5 and TRBJ1-2; TRBD1 aligns across 10 bases. The CDR3 extends over 16 amino acids. The junction had 2 bases not matched to a gene; V was cut back by 0 bases and J by 0 bases. Germline values: CDR1 SGHKS, CDR2 YYEKEE (reference sequence). The CDR3 region has the DNA TGTGCCAGCAGCTTGGGTGGGACAGGGGCTAACTATGGCTACACCTTC. Encoded protein: CASSLGGTGANYGYTF.

The genes are TRBV6-5 and TRBJ2-7; perhaps TRBD1 as D (5 bases). Germline assignment: CDR1 MNHEY and CDR2 SVGAGI. The CDR3 spans 13 residues. Trimming cost V 2 bases and J 6 bases, with 11 bases left between them. CDR3 residues: CASSYVVGAEQYF. In DNA form, the CDR3 reads TGTGCCAGCAGTTACGTGGTTGGGGCCGAGCAGTACTTC.

The chain couples TRBV10-1 to TRBJ2-5; D gene ambiguous. This CDR3 has 14 residues. Germline CDR1 WNHNN, CDR2 SYGVQD (reference sequence). V lost 2 bases, J lost 0 bases, and 7 bases lay in between. CDR3 protein: CASSEKGNQETQYF. Written as DNA, the CDR3 is TGCGCCAGCAGTGAGAAAGGAAACCAAGAGACCCAGTACTTC.

The gene calls are TRBV6-1 and TRBJ1-2, with 10 bases lining up with TRBD1. This CDR3 comprises 14 residues. Germline trimming cut 10 bases from V and 5 bases from J; bases unmatched to any gene: 10. The germline V gene has CDR1 MNHNS and CDR2 SASEGT. CDR3 DNA: TGTGCCACCGCCGTGGGACAGGGGCCTTATGGCTACACCTTC. Its protein is CATAVGQGPYGYTF.